The rows below give T cell receptor beta chains drawn from one sample of a study of blood T cell repertoires in COVID-19. Sequenced by immunoSEQ multiplex PCR; TCRdb stores in-frame clones only, minus some. The sample shows around 180,000 clones, 70% to 85% of them seen only once. Sequencing was done on a sample of PBMCs or T cells enriched from blood (not recorded which). These receptors were taken from a man aged 50 or older who had recovered from COVID-19. Each CDR3 is given with its conserved first and last residue. A D gene is named only where the DNA matches it firmly. Only part of the rows carry a size: once, few, many, or a class if the clone is expanded.

CDR3nt | CDR3aa | d_gene | abundance | j_gene | v_gene
TGTGCCAGCAGTCGGGACAGGGAAGGTGAAGCTTTCTTT | CASSRDREGEAFF | TRBD1 | - | TRBJ1-1 | TRBV6-4
TGTGCCGTTTACCAGGACAGGGCACCCTATGGCTACACCTTC | CAVYQDRAPYGYTF | TRBD1 | - | TRBJ1-2 | TRBV3-1/TRBV3-2
TGTGCCAGCAGCGTAGGGACTAGAAGCTCCTACAATGAGCAGTTCTTC | CASSVGTRSSYNEQFF | TRBD2 | - | TRBJ2-1 | TRBV9
TGTGCCAGCAGTCCGGGACAGGGGATTGGGGCCAACGTCCTGACTTTC | CASSPGQGIGANVLTF | TRBD1 | - | TRBJ2-6 | TRBV6-6
TGTGCCAGCAGTTACGGCCAAAGCAATCAGCCCCAGCATTTT | CASSYGQSNQPQHF | - | - | TRBJ1-5 | TRBV6-5
TGTGCCAGCAGCTTCGGGACAGCCAACTCCTACGAGCAGTACTTC | CASSFGTANSYEQYF | TRBD1 | - | TRBJ2-7 | TRBV5-6
TGTGCCAGCAGCTTAGGGGGGACTAGCGGGAACACCGGGGAGCTGTTTTTT | CASSLGGTSGNTGELFF | TRBD2 | - | TRBJ2-2 | TRBV7-9
TGTGCCAGCAGTTCGCGACAGGGAACCACTGAAGCTTTCTTT | CASSSRQGTTEAFF | TRBD1 | - | TRBJ1-1 | TRBV27
TGTGCCAGCAGCTTAGGCTCAGGGATAGATACGCAGTATTTT | CASSLGSGIDTQYF | - | - | TRBJ2-3 | TRBV11-2
TGTGCCAGTAGTTTACCGACAGAACCTTTAAACACTGAAGCTTTCTTT | CASSLPTEPLNTEAFF | - | - | TRBJ1-1 | TRBV19
TGTGCCAGCAGTTACTCGTGGACAGGGGGCACTGAAGCTTTCTTT | CASSYSWTGGTEAFF | TRBD1 | few | TRBJ1-1 | TRBV6-2/TRBV6-3
TGTGCCATCAGTGGGGAGCGGGGGGGCGAGCAGTACTTC | CAISGERGGEQYF | TRBD2 | few | TRBJ2-7 | TRBV10-3
TGTGCCAGCAGAGCAGGGGGCAGGTATGGCTACACCTTC | CASRAGGRYGYTF | TRBD1 | - | TRBJ1-2 | TRBV12-3/TRBV12-4
TGTGCCATCAAAGGGACAGAAAGCTCCTACGAGCAGTACTTC | CAIKGTESSYEQYF | TRBD1 | once | TRBJ2-7 | TRBV10-3
TGTGCCAGTAGTCCTCAGGCCCTCAATGAGCAGTTCTTC | CASSPQALNEQFF | - | - | TRBJ2-1 | TRBV19
TGTGCCTGGAGGGGAGGGTTGGATTCACCCCTCCACTTT | CAWRGGLDSPLHF | - | few | TRBJ1-6 | TRBV30
TGTGCCAGCTCAGCAACTAGCGGGGAGACCTGTCCGTTCTTC | CASSATSGETCPFF | TRBD2 | - | TRBJ2-1 | TRBV18
TGTGCCAGCAGCTTAAGCAGGGGGCGGTGGGATCAGCCCCAGCATTTT | CASSLSRGRWDQPQHF | TRBD1 | - | TRBJ1-5 | TRBV7-2
TGCAGCGTTCCGCAGGTCGGTCCTAACTATGGCTACACCTTC | CSVPQVGPNYGYTF | - | once | TRBJ1-2 | TRBV29-1
TGTGCCAGCAGCGTTAGCGGGGGGAACACAGATACGCAGTATTTT | CASSVSGGNTDTQYF | TRBD2 | - | TRBJ2-3 | TRBV11-3
TGTGCCTGGAGTGTACTGGCAGGCGATCAGCCCCAGCATTTT | CAWSVLAGDQPQHF | - | few | TRBJ1-5 | TRBV30
TGTGCCAGCAGCCTAAACAGGGGTGGCAGCAATCAGCCCCAGCATTTT | CASSLNRGGSNQPQHF | TRBD1 | - | TRBJ1-5 | TRBV11-2
TGCGCCAGCAGCCAACCAACAAGGAACACTGAAGCTTTCTTT | CASSQPTRNTEAFF | - | few | TRBJ1-1 | TRBV4-1
TGTGCCAGCAGCAACGAAAGGGAGTCTGGGAAGTTCTTC | CASSNERESGKFF | - | - | TRBJ2-1 | TRBV11-1
TGTGCCACCAGCAGAGGAAGGGGACTGAACTATGGCTACACCTTC | CATSRGRGLNYGYTF | - | - | TRBJ1-2 | TRBV15
TGTGCCAGCAGCGAAGGCGGGGGGGCCGGATCCTACGAGCAGTACTTC | CASSEGGGAGSYEQYF | TRBD2 | once | TRBJ2-7 | TRBV9
TGTGCCAGTGGGACAGATAGCACAGATACGCAGTATTTT | CASGTDSTDTQYF | TRBD1 | - | TRBJ2-3 | TRBV9
TGTGCCAGCAGCCAAGACCGGACTACCAAAAACATTCAGTACTTC | CASSQDRTTKNIQYF | - | - | TRBJ2-4 | TRBV4-2
TGTGCCAGCAGCCACTCCGGGAGCTCCTACGAGCAGTACTTC | CASSHSGSSYEQYF | - | once | TRBJ2-7 | TRBV11-2
TGTGCCAGCAGTTTCGGTGGCAGCGGGTCGCCCCAGCATTTT | CASSFGGSGSPQHF | - | - | TRBJ1-5 | TRBV28
TGTGCCAGCAGCCAAGACTACGGAGTTGCAACTAATGAAAAACTGTTTTTT | CASSQDYGVATNEKLFF | - | - | TRBJ1-4 | TRBV3-1/TRBV3-2
TGTGCCATCAGCAGGGACAACGAGCAGTACTTC | CAISRDNEQYF | - | - | TRBJ2-7 | TRBV10-3
TGTGCCAGCTCAAGACAGGGTGATGGCTACACCTTC | CASSRQGDGYTF | TRBD1 | - | TRBJ1-2 | TRBV18
TGTGCCAGCAGCCAACTTAGCGGGGGGGGCTACGAGCAGTACTTC | CASSQLSGGGYEQYF | TRBD2 | - | TRBJ2-7 | TRBV3-1/TRBV3-2
TGTGCCAGGGGGGCCGCGCGCGGTCAGCCCCAGCATTTT | CARGAARGQPQHF | - | - | TRBJ1-5 | TRBV6-5
TGTGCCAGCAGCCTGGCGGATACGGAGGTTGGCGGCTACACCTTC | CASSLADTEVGGYTF | - | - | TRBJ1-2 | TRBV11-2
TGTGCCACCAGCGGAGATCGGGTTGGGGCCAACGTCCTGACTTTC | CATSGDRVGANVLTF | - | once | TRBJ2-6 | TRBV15
TGTGCCAGCTCACCCTCCCGGGACAGGGGGGCAGCCCTTAGCACAGATACGCAGTATTTT | CASSPSRDRGAALSTDTQYF | TRBD1 | - | TRBJ2-3 | TRBV18
TGTGCCAGCAGTGGCCAAGGAGACCATTCACCCCTCCACTTT | CASSGQGDHSPLHF | - | - | TRBJ1-6 | TRBV2
TGTGCCAGCAGTGATGGTAGCGGGGGGGCGGAGACCCAGTACTTC | CASSDGSGGAETQYF | TRBD2 | - | TRBJ2-5 | TRBV6-1
TGTGCCAGTAGTGAACGACAGGGGTTTTACACTGAAGCTTTCTTT | CASSERQGFYTEAFF | TRBD1 | - | TRBJ1-1 | TRBV19
TGTGCCAGCAGCCCTCGACACGGGGACTATGGCTACACCTTC | CASSPRHGDYGYTF | - | - | TRBJ1-2 | TRBV9
TGCAGCGTAGGGAGTGGAGGGTCTATCTATGGCTACACCTTC | CSVGSGGSIYGYTF | - | - | TRBJ1-2 | TRBV29-1
TGTGCCAGCTCACCACTTCCCTTGGACAGGAACACTGAAGCTTTCTTT | CASSPLPLDRNTEAFF | - | - | TRBJ1-1 | TRBV18
TGCGCCAGCAGCTTAAGGGGGAACACTGAAGCTTTCTTT | CASSLRGNTEAFF | - | few | TRBJ1-1 | TRBV5-1
TGTGCCAGCAGCCAATGGTGGGCAGGGGACACCGGGGAGCTGTTTTTT | CASSQWWAGDTGELFF | - | few | TRBJ2-2 | TRBV3-1/TRBV3-2
TGTGCCAGCAGCTTAGCGGCAGGGGGCTCCTACAATGAGCAGTTCTTC | CASSLAAGGSYNEQFF | TRBD1 | - | TRBJ2-1 | TRBV7-9
TGTGCCAGCAGTTTTAAGGGGGGGAAGACCCAGTACTTC | CASSFKGGKTQYF | - | - | TRBJ2-5 | TRBV12-3/TRBV12-4
TGTGCCAGCAGCTCGACAGGGTTCTCTTCACCCCTCCACTTT | CASSSTGFSSPLHF | TRBD1 | few | TRBJ1-6 | TRBV7-9
TGTGCCAGCAGTCTGTTCCTTAATGAGCAGTTCTTC | CASSLFLNEQFF | - | - | TRBJ2-1 | TRBV2
TGCAGCGTGCGGACAGGGGGTAAGGGCCAGCCCCAGCATTTT | CSVRTGGKGQPQHF | TRBD1 | - | TRBJ1-5 | TRBV29-1
TGTGCCAGCAGTTATAAAAGGACTAGCGGGGGGCGGGAGCTGTTTTTT | CASSYKRTSGGRELFF | TRBD2 | - | TRBJ2-2 | TRBV6-5
TGTGCCAGTAGGAGGGATGGCTACACCTTC | CASRRDGYTF | - | - | TRBJ1-2 | TRBV19
TGCGCCAGCAGCTTACAGGGTAGCAATCAGCCCCAGCATTTT | CASSLQGSNQPQHF | - | - | TRBJ1-5 | TRBV5-1
TGTGCCAGCAGCTTAGACGGTCATTCTACCGGGGAGCTGTTTTTT | CASSLDGHSTGELFF | - | - | TRBJ2-2 | TRBV11-3
TGTGCCAGCACGGACAGGCGCGGCTCCGGCGGGGAGCTGTTTTTT | CASTDRRGSGGELFF | TRBD1 | - | TRBJ2-2 | TRBV2
TGTGCCAGCAGCCCAGGACAGAACAATCAGCCCCAGCATTTT | CASSPGQNNQPQHF | - | - | TRBJ1-5 | TRBV7-2
TGTGCCAGCAGCTCCCTAAGCTCTGGGGCCAACGTCCTGACTTTC | CASSSLSSGANVLTF | - | - | TRBJ2-6 | TRBV11-2
TGTGCCAGCAGCATGTCCGGGACAGGGTACGAGACCCAGTACTTC | CASSMSGTGYETQYF | TRBD1 | - | TRBJ2-5 | TRBV11-2
TGTGCCAGCCGACAGAGTAGCAATCAGCCCCAGCATTTT | CASRQSSNQPQHF | - | - | TRBJ1-5 | TRBV6-5